These T cell receptor beta chains were read from a single sample in a study of shared clonotypes between healthy human individuals. Generated by immunoSEQ multiplex PCR, the TCRdb table keeps only in-frame clones and is missing some. The data show millions of clones, with approximately 94% seen just once and under 2% held by the top ten. The sample comprised naive CD8+ T cells from PBMCs. The source is a man aged 18 to 35 in good health. Some clones in this sample may be carry-over from other donors' samples. Each CDR3 is given with its conserved first and last residue. Fields, in order: CDR3 length, clone size, V gene, D gene, J gene, CDR3 DNA, CDR3 protein. The D gene is left open where the match is weak. The size of a clone is reported for some rows only, either as once, few or many, or as a class for expanded clones.

cdr3_length: 15
clone_size: .
v_call: TRBV6-5
d_call: TRBD1
j_call: TRBJ2-1
cdr3_nt: TGTGCCAGCAGCCCGACAAGGGGGCCCTACAATGAGCAGTTCTTC
cdr3_aa: CASSPTRGPYNEQFF

cdr3_length: 14
clone_size: .
v_call: TRBV7-9
d_call: TRBD2
j_call: TRBJ2-5
cdr3_nt: TGTGCCAGCAGCCCGAAGACTAGCGGGAGGGCACAGTACTTC
cdr3_aa: CASSPKTSGRAQYF

cdr3_length: 21
clone_size: once
v_call: TRBV27
d_call: TRBD2
j_call: TRBJ2-1
cdr3_nt: TGTGCCAGCAGTTCGATGACGCGTAGCGGGAGGTCTCCTAAGTCCCACAATGAGCAGTTCTTC
cdr3_aa: CASSSMTRSGRSPKSHNEQFF

cdr3_length: 15
clone_size: .
v_call: TRBV9
d_call: .
j_call: TRBJ2-5
cdr3_nt: TGTGCCAGCAGCGTAGCTGGGGGGCAATGGGAGACCCAGTACTTC
cdr3_aa: CASSVAGGQWETQYF

cdr3_length: 17
clone_size: .
v_call: TRBV5-4
d_call: .
j_call: TRBJ2-1
cdr3_nt: TGTGCCAGCAGCTTGCAAGTCATTATGGGCGGTAACAATGAGCAGTTCTTC
cdr3_aa: CASSLQVIMGGNNEQFF

cdr3_length: 14
clone_size: .
v_call: TRBV28
d_call: TRBD2
j_call: TRBJ2-7
cdr3_nt: TGTGCCAGCACCTCACGTGGGCTAGCGGGCGAGCAGTACTTC
cdr3_aa: CASTSRGLAGEQYF

cdr3_length: 16
clone_size: .
v_call: TRBV28
d_call: TRBD1
j_call: TRBJ1-2
cdr3_nt: TGTGCCAGCAGTTCCGACAGGGCTCAATCTAACTATGGCTACACCTTC
cdr3_aa: CASSSDRAQSNYGYTF

cdr3_length: 14
clone_size: .
v_call: TRBV27
d_call: .
j_call: TRBJ1-1
cdr3_nt: TGTGCCAGCAGTCTAACGGGGGCGCGGACTGAAGCTTTCTTT
cdr3_aa: CASSLTGARTEAFF

cdr3_length: 15
clone_size: .
v_call: TRBV13
d_call: .
j_call: TRBJ1-1
cdr3_nt: TGTGCCAGCAGCCCTCCTACGGCAGGGAACACTGAAGCTTTCTTT
cdr3_aa: CASSPPTAGNTEAFF

cdr3_length: 12
clone_size: .
v_call: TRBV10-2
d_call: .
j_call: TRBJ2-7
cdr3_nt: TGCGCCAGCAGCCCGGGCTCCTACGAGCAGTACTTC
cdr3_aa: CASSPGSYEQYF

cdr3_length: 16
clone_size: .
v_call: TRBV7-9
d_call: .
j_call: TRBJ2-4
cdr3_nt: TGTGCCAGCAGCCCAAGGGGGGGTACAACCAAAAACATTCAGTACTTC
cdr3_aa: CASSPRGGTTKNIQYF

cdr3_length: 14
clone_size: .
v_call: TRBV30
d_call: .
j_call: TRBJ1-3
cdr3_nt: TGTGCCTGGAGTGTCGGCAGCTCTGGAAACACCATATATTTT
cdr3_aa: CAWSVGSSGNTIYF

cdr3_length: 15
clone_size: .
v_call: TRBV28
d_call: .
j_call: TRBJ2-1
cdr3_nt: TGTGCCAGCAGTTTCTCAGCTTTTGGGAACAATGAGCAGTTCTTC
cdr3_aa: CASSFSAFGNNEQFF

cdr3_length: 13
clone_size: .
v_call: TRBV27
d_call: .
j_call: TRBJ2-7
cdr3_nt: TGTGCCAGCAGTTTGGCAGGGTCTAACGAGCAGTACTTC
cdr3_aa: CASSLAGSNEQYF

cdr3_length: 14
clone_size: .
v_call: TRBV6-6
d_call: .
j_call: TRBJ2-1
cdr3_nt: TGTGCCAGCAGTTACTATGGGGTGGGGAATGAGCAGTTCTTC
cdr3_aa: CASSYYGVGNEQFF

cdr3_length: 16
clone_size: .
v_call: TRBV28
d_call: TRBD2
j_call: TRBJ2-3
cdr3_nt: TGTGCCAGCTTGGACGTGCGAGGGAGGGTAACAGATACGCAGTATTTT
cdr3_aa: CASLDVRGRVTDTQYF

cdr3_length: 12
clone_size: .
v_call: TRBV10-3
d_call: .
j_call: TRBJ1-1
cdr3_nt: TGTGCCACGAGCGTGGGGGGCACTGAAGCTTTCTTT
cdr3_aa: CATSVGGTEAFF

cdr3_length: 20
clone_size: once
v_call: TRBV18
d_call: TRBD2
j_call: TRBJ2-5
cdr3_nt: TGTGCCAGCTCACCACTCGCAGTGCCTAGCGGGAGGGCCGGGGAAGAGACCCAGTACTTC
cdr3_aa: CASSPLAVPSGRAGEETQYF

cdr3_length: 12
clone_size: few
v_call: TRBV29-1
d_call: .
j_call: TRBJ1-1
cdr3_nt: TGCAGCGTTGAGGAGACGAGGGAAGGCGCTTTCTTT
cdr3_aa: CSVEETREGAFF

cdr3_length: 15
clone_size: .
v_call: TRBV7-8
d_call: .
j_call: TRBJ1-2
cdr3_nt: TGTGCCAGCAGCGAAGATAGGTCACAATTGAATGGCTACACCTTC
cdr3_aa: CASSEDRSQLNGYTF

cdr3_length: 14
clone_size: .
v_call: TRBV6-5
d_call: .
j_call: TRBJ1-3
cdr3_nt: TGTGCCAGCGGCAACAGGGACTCTGGAAACACCATATATTTT
cdr3_aa: CASGNRDSGNTIYF

cdr3_length: 17
clone_size: .
v_call: TRBV7-2
d_call: TRBD1
j_call: TRBJ2-4
cdr3_nt: TGTGCCAGCAGCCAACGCACACGACAGGGGGCTGTGAACATTCAGTACTTC
cdr3_aa: CASSQRTRQGAVNIQYF